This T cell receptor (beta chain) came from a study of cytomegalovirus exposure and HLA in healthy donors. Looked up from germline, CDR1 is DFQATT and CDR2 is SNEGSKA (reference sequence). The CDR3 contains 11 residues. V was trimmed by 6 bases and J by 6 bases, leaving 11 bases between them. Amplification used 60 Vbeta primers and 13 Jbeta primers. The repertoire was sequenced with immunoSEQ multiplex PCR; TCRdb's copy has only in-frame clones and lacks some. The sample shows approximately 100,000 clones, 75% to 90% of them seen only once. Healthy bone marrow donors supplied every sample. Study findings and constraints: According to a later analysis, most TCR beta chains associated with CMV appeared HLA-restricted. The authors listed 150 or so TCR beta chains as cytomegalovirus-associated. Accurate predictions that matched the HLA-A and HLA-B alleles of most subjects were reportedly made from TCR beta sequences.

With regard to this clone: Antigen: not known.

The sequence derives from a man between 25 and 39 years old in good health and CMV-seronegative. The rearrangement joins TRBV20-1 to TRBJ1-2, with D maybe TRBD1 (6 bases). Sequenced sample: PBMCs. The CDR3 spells CSAASGDGYTF. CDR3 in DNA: TGCAGTGCCGCTTCAGGGGATGGCTACACCTTC.